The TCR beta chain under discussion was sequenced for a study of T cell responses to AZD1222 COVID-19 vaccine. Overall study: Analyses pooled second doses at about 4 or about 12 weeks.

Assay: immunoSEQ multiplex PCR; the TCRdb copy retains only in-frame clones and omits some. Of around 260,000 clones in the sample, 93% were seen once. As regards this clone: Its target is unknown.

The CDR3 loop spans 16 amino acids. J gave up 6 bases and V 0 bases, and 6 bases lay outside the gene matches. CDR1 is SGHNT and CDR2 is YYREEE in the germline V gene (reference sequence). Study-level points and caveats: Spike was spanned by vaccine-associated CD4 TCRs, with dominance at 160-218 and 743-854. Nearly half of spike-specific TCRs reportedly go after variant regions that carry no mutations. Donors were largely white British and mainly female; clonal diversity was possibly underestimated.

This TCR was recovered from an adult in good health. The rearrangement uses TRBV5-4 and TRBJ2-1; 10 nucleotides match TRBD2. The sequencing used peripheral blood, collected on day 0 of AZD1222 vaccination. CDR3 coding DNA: TGTGCCAGCAGCTTGGCCACTAGCGGGAAAGGCAATGAGCAGTTCTTC. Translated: CASSLATSGKGNEQFF.